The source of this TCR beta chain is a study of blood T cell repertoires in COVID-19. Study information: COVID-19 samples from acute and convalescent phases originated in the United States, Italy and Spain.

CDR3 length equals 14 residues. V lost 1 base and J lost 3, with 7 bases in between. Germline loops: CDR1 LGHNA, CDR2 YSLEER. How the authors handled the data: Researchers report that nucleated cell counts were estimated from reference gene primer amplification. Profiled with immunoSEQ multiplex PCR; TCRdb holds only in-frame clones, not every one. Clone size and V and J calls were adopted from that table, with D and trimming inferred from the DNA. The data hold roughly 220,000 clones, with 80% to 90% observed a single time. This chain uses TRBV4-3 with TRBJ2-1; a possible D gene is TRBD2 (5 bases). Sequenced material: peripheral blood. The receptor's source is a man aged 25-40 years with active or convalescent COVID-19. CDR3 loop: CASSQARGYNEQFF. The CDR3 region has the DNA TGCGCCAGCAGCCAAGCCCGGGGCTACAATGAGCAGTTCTTC.